A single sample is the source of the 29 T cell receptor beta chains below, sequenced in a study of blood T cell repertoires in COVID-19. Some clones are missing from TCRdb's copy, which holds only in-frame ones; the method was immunoSEQ multiplex PCR. This table holds about 22,000 clones, roughly nine tenths found once. Sequenced material: peripheral blood. These receptors all stem from a man aged 65 to 79 with COVID-19, enrolled during active disease.

The genes are TRBV11-2 and TRBJ1-5; D is possibly TRBD1 (6 bases). This CDR3 is 15 amino acids long. Trimming pared 2 bases from V and 4 bases from J, leaving 12 bases between. The germline gives CDR1 SGHAT, CDR2 FQNNGV. The CDR3 bases are TGTGCCAGCAGCTTAAGTACAGGGAGTAATCAGCCCCAGCATTTT. The encoded protein is CASSLSTGSNQPQHF.

This chain's CDR3 is CATSAGRDGYTF. The CDR3 nucleotides are TGTGCCACCAGTGCTGGGAGGGATGGCTACACCTTC. The rearrangement uses TRBV24-1 and TRBJ1-2; D not certain. The V end was cut by 5 bases, the J end by 6 bases, with 9 bases between. The CDR3 is made up of 12 amino acids. Germline V gene sequence: CDR1 KGHDR, CDR2 SFDVKD.

The chain carries TRBV6-6 and TRBJ1-5; D perhaps matches TRBD1 (5 bases). CDR1 is MNHNY, CDR2 SVGAGI, per germline (reference sequence). This CDR3 is built from 15 residues. The ends were cut back, 6 bases at V and 1 base at J, with 13 bases in the middle. Here the CDR3 DNA reads TGTGCCAGCAGGCTCCGGGACTGGAGCAATCAGCCCCAGCATTTT. This translates into CASRLRDWSNQPQHF.

J is TRBJ1-4 and V is TRBV2, with 11 bases that match TRBD1. CDR1 is SNHLY, CDR2 FYNNEI, per germline. The junction had 8 bases not matched to a gene; V was cut back by 6 bases and J by 8 bases. The CDR3 is 15 residues long. The CDR3 DNA reads as TGTGCCAGCAGCATACGCGGGACAGGGGGAGAAAAACTGTTTTTT. Amino acids: CASSIRGTGGEKLFF.

V is TRBV5-6 and J is TRBJ2-1, with TRBD2 as a possible D gene (6 bases). The CDR3 is 12 amino acids. V was clipped by 6 bases and J by 6 bases, with 10 bases between them. The germline V gene encodes CDR1 SGHDT and CDR2 YYEEEE. Here the CDR3 reads CASIRGTNEQFF. In DNA, the CDR3 is TGTGCCAGCATTCGGGGGACCAATGAGCAGTTCTTC.

This clone occurred once. V and J are TRBV19 and TRBJ1-5; a possible D gene is TRBD1 (6 bases). Germline V CDR1 and CDR2: LNHDA, SQIVND (reference sequence). Trimming removed 5 bases from V and 3 bases from J, with 11 bases in between. The CDR3 is 14 residues long. This CDR3 is CASSVDSFNQPQHF. CDR3 sequence (DNA): TGTGCCAGTAGTGTGGACAGTTTCAATCAGCCCCAGCATTTT. The full variable domain, in which reference TRBV19 and TRBJ1-5 provide the parts outside the CDR3, is DGGITQSPKYLFRKEGQNVTLSCEQNLNHDAMYWYRQDPGQGLRLIYYSQIVNDFQKGDIAEGYSVSREKKESFPLTVTSAQKNPTAFYLCASSVDSFNQPQHFGDGTRLSIL.

CDR3 coding DNA: TGTGCCAGCAGCTTAGATGGCAGGGGAGTAGTCTACACCTTC. Amino acid sequence: CASSLDGRGVVYTF. V is TRBV7-9 and J is TRBJ1-2; D is possibly TRBD1 (6 bases). Germline V gene data show CDR1 as SEHNR and CDR2 as FQNEAQ (reference sequence). Trimming cost V 1 base and J 10 bases, with 16 bases left between them. The CDR3 is made up of 14 amino acids.

This chain uses TRBV10-1 with TRBJ2-2; no reliable D call. The CDR3 has 15 residues. The V gene's germline CDR1 is WNHNN and CDR2 SYGVQD (reference sequence). Trimming left V 0 bases short and J 1 base short, with 6 bases between. This CDR3 is CASSESRQNTGELFF. In nucleotides, the CDR3 is TGCGCCAGCAGTGAGTCGAGGCAGAACACCGGGGAGCTGTTTTTT.

This sequence joins TRBV7-2 and TRBJ2-1; D unclear. Per germline, CDR1 SGHTA and CDR2 FQGNSA. V lost 7 bases and J 8 bases, leaving 15 bases between the germline ends. This CDR3 region has 13 residues. The CDR3 is CASTPSPGDEQFF. CDR3 DNA sequence: TGTGCCAGCACCCCTTCACCCGGTGATGAGCAGTTCTTC. Using reference TRBV7-2 and TRBJ2-1 for the parts outside the CDR3, the full variable domain is GAGVSQSPSNKVTEKGKDVELRCDPISGHTALYWYRQSLGQGLEFLIYFQGNSAPDKSGLPSDRFSAERTGGSVSTLTIQRTQQEDSAVYLCASTPSPGDEQFFGPGTRLTVL.

The chain is built from TRBV6-5 and TRBJ2-7; TRBD1 might be the D (6 bases). The CDR3 totals 15 residues. Germline CDR1 MNHEY, CDR2 SVGAGI. Trimming cost V 6 bases and J 4 bases, with 19 bases left between them. The CDR3 protein is CASSQTQGFGYEQYF. The CDR3 bases are TGTGCCAGCAGCCAGACACAGGGATTCGGGTACGAGCAGTACTTC.

The chain carries TRBV5-4 and TRBJ1-4; TRBD1 might be the D (6 bases). Per germline, CDR1 SGHNT and CDR2 YYREEE (reference sequence). Trimming cost V 1 base and J 5 bases, with 15 bases left between them. The CDR3 contains 16 residues. CDR3 sequence: CASSLKLDRLNEKLFF. The CDR3 region has the DNA TGTGCCAGCAGCTTGAAATTAGACAGGTTAAATGAAAAACTGTTTTTT.

This chain connects TRBV19 to TRBJ2-1, with 9 bases matching TRBD1. CDR1 and CDR2 (germline): LNHDA, SQIVND (reference sequence). The CDR3 extends over 13 amino acids. J lost 4 bases, V lost 10 bases, and 5 bases had no gene match. The CDR3 loop is CATSTGGYNEQFF. The DNA for the CDR3 is TGTGCCACCTCGACAGGGGGTTACAATGAGCAGTTCTTC.

The gene calls are TRBV7-2 and TRBJ2-1; 11 bases align to TRBD1. V trimming: 1 base; J trimming: 7 bases; junction bases outside the gene matches: 9. There are 17 residues in the CDR3. Germline V gene lookup returns CDR1 SGHTA and CDR2 FQGNSA. CDR3 residues: CASSLGLGTGGGNEQFF. CDR3 bases: TGTGCCAGCAGCTTAGGATTAGGGACAGGGGGTGGGAATGAGCAGTTCTTC.

The V gene is TRBV5-1, the J gene TRBJ1-1, with TRBD1 identical over 9 bases. V gave up 2 bases and J gave up 1 base; unmatched junction bases: 3. This CDR3 region has 15 residues. Per the germline V gene, CDR1 is SGHRS and CDR2 is YFSETQ. DNA for the CDR3: TGCGCCAGCAGCTTCTGGACAGGGGCGAACACTGAAGCTTTCTTT. The encoded protein is CASSFWTGANTEAFF.

This clone was observed a handful of times. The chain couples TRBV19 to TRBJ2-1, with 8 bases aligning to TRBD2. This CDR3 has 16 amino acids. V gave up 5 bases and J gave up 8 bases; unmatched junction bases: 14. Germline CDR1 LNHDA, CDR2 SQIVND (reference sequence). CDR3 DNA sequence: TGTGCCAGTAGTCCTCAGCCGGGACTAGTAGGTCATGAGCAGTTCTTC. It is translated as CASSPQPGLVGHEQFF.

The chain employs TRBV18 and TRBJ2-7; perhaps TRBD1 as D (5 bases). V was shortened by 4 bases and J by 6 bases, with 13 bases between the two germline ends. The CDR3 extends over 13 amino acids. CDR1 and CDR2 (germline): KGHSH, LQKENI. CDR3 in DNA: TGTGCCAGCTCACGAGATAGACAGAGCGAGCAGTACTTC. This codes for CASSRDRQSEQYF.

The chain employs TRBV7-2 and TRBJ2-7; 11 bases are a match to TRBD2. Unmatched junction bases numbered 13, after V lost 5 bases and J lost 7 bases. The CDR3 runs 16 residues. Germline V CDR1 and CDR2: SGHTA, FQGNSA. DNA for the CDR3: TGTGCCAGCAGCCTCCAATTAGCGGGAGGGCCCGGGGAGCAGTACTTC. Translation gives CASSLQLAGGPGEQYF.

This chain connects TRBV7-9 to TRBJ2-1, with D maybe TRBD1 (5 bases). The CDR3 is 13 residues long. From germline, CDR1 is SEHNR and CDR2 FQNEAQ (reference sequence). V gave up 7 bases and J gave up 0 bases, with 7 bases separating them. The CDR3 loop is CASTDSSYNEQFF. CDR3 nucleotides: TGTGCCAGCACCGACAGCTCCTACAATGAGCAGTTCTTC.

The rearrangement links TRBV30 to TRBJ1-3; D unresolved. The CDR3 is 14 amino acids. CDR1 and CDR2 (germline): GTSNPN, SVGIG (reference sequence). V lost 3 bases, J lost 0 bases, and 9 bases lay in between. The CDR3 sequence: CAWRARGSGNTIYF. For the CDR3, the DNA is TGTGCCTGGAGGGCCCGGGGCTCTGGAAACACCATATATTTT.

The rearrangement links TRBV19 to TRBJ1-1, with a weak D call TRBD1 (5 bases). CDR1 is LNHDA, CDR2 SQIVND, per germline (reference sequence). This CDR3 contains 13 residues. Between the trimmed V and J ends, which lost 3 bases and 4 bases, there was a span of 9 bases. CDR3 DNA: TGTGCCAGTAGTATGGGGGAGGTCACTGAAGCTTTCTTT. Protein sequence: CASSMGEVTEAFF.

The chain couples TRBV27 to TRBJ2-5; D is undetermined. CDR1 and CDR2 from the germline V gene are MNHEY and SMNVEV (reference sequence). The CDR3 is 13 residues long. The V end was cut by 2 bases, the J end by 5 bases, with 9 bases between. The CDR3, as DNA: TGTGCCAGCAGTTTAACTTGGCGGGAGACCCAGTACTTC. It translates to CASSLTWRETQYF.

The table lists this clone with a count of one. The genes are TRBV7-2 and TRBJ1-4; the D is unclear. V lost 5 bases and J lost 4, with 5 bases in between. The CDR3 totals 12 residues. The germline V gene has CDR1 SGHTA and CDR2 FQGNSA. Here the CDR3 reads CASSPFNEKLFF. The CDR3 DNA reads TGTGCCAGCAGCCCCTTTAATGAAAAACTGTTTTTT.

The genes are TRBV7-7 and TRBJ2-7; 16 positions agree with TRBD2. Germline V CDR1 and CDR2: SSHAT, FNYEAQ (reference sequence). V trimming: 6 bases; J trimming: 0 bases; junction bases outside the gene matches: 5. This CDR3 comprises 17 residues. CDR3 protein: CASSPGTSGRGSYEQYF. The CDR3 nucleotides read TGTGCCAGCAGTCCCGGGACTAGCGGGAGGGGCTCCTACGAGCAGTACTTC.

This clone is medium-sized in the sample. The chain links TRBV5-5 to TRBJ2-2, with D perhaps TRBD1 (6 bases). Germline values: CDR1 SGHKS, CDR2 YYEKEE (reference sequence). The CDR3 spans 13 residues. The V end was cut by 6 bases, the J end by 5 bases, with 11 bases between. The CDR3 region has the DNA TGTGCCAGCACCCGAGGGGGAACCGGGGAGCTGTTTTTT. This codes for CASTRGGTGELFF.

This clone was counted only a few times. This chain links TRBV19 with TRBJ1-5; no clear D gene. Trimming cost V 10 bases and J 6 bases, with 13 bases left between them. The germline CDR1 and CDR2 sequences are LNHDA and SQIVND (reference sequence). This CDR3 contains 12 residues. The chain's CDR3 is CATDEGGQPQHF. In DNA form, the CDR3 reads TGTGCCACAGATGAGGGCGGTCAGCCCCAGCATTTT.

The rearrangement links TRBV14 to TRBJ2-5, with 8 bases fitting TRBD2. Trimming took 5 bases from V and 4 from J; bases not matched to a gene: 9. The CDR3 is made up of 15 amino acids. Per the germline V gene, CDR1 is SGHDN and CDR2 is FVKESK. CDR3: CASSGGLARRETQYF. In DNA, the CDR3 is TGTGCCAGCAGCGGCGGACTAGCACGTCGAGAGACCCAGTACTTC.

The chain links TRBV30 to TRBJ1-2; D gene unclear. Germline V gene data show CDR1 as GTSNPN and CDR2 as SVGIG (reference sequence). The length of the CDR3 is 13 residues. V gave up 0 bases and J gave up 11 bases, with 16 bases separating them. CDR3 sequence: CAWSVSKFGEYTF. The CDR3 DNA follows: TGTGCCTGGAGTGTAAGCAAATTCGGGGAATACACCTTC.

This rearrangement joins TRBV6-5 to TRBJ2-2; D is possibly TRBD2 (6 bases). Trimming removed 3 bases at V and 6 bases at J, with 8 bases between. The CDR3 spans 13 residues. The germline V gene has CDR1 MNHEY and CDR2 SVGAGI. The CDR3 reads CASSYWGAGELFF. DNA of the CDR3: TGTGCCAGCAGTTATTGGGGGGCCGGGGAGCTGTTTTTT.

This clone was recorded only once. The V call is TRBV6-5, the J call TRBJ1-1; 7 bases agree with TRBD1. CDR1 and CDR2 from the germline V gene are MNHEY and SVGAGI. The V segment lost 6 bases and the J segment 1 base; nucleotides outside the gene matches: 2. CDR3 length: 13 residues. The CDR3 nucleotides are TGTGCCAGCAGGTACAGGGGGAACACTGAAGCTTTCTTT. It encodes CASRYRGNTEAFF.